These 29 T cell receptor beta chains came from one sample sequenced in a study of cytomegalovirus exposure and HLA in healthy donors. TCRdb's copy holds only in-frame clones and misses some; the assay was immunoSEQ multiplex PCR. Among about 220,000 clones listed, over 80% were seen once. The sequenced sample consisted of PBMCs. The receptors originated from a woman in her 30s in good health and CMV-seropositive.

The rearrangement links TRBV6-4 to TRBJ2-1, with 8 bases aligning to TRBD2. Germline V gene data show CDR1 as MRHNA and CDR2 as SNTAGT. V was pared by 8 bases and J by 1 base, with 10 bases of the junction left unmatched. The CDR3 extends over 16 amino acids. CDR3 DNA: TGTGCCAGCCCGGAGGAAGCTAGCGGGTCCTACAATGAGCAGTTCTTC. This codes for CASPEEASGSYNEQFF.

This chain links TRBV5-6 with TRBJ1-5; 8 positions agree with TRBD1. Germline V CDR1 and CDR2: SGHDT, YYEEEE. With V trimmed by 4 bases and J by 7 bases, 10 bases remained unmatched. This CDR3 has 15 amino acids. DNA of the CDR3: TGTGCCAGCAGCCGCGACAGGGGAATAGGGCAGCCCCAGCATTTT. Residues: CASSRDRGIGQPQHF.

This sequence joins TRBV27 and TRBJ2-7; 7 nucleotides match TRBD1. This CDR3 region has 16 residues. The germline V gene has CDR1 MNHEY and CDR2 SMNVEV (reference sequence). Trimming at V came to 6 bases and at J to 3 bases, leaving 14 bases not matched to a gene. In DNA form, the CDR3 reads TGTGCCAGCAGCCCTATTGGACAGGTGTGGGACTACGAGCAGTACTTC. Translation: CASSPIGQVWDYEQYF.

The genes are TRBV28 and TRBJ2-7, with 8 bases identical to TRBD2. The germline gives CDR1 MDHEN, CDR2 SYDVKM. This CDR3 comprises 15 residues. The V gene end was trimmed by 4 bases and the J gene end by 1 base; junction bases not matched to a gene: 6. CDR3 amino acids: CASSYHGTSSYEQYF. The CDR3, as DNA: TGTGCCAGCAGTTACCACGGGACTAGTTCCTACGAGCAGTACTTC.

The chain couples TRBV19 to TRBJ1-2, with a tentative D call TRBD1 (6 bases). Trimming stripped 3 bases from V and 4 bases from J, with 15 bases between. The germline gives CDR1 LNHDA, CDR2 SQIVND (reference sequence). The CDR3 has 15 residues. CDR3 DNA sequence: TGTGCCAGTAGTATTGGGTCGGGGGCTCGCTATGGCTACACCTTC. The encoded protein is CASSIGSGARYGYTF.

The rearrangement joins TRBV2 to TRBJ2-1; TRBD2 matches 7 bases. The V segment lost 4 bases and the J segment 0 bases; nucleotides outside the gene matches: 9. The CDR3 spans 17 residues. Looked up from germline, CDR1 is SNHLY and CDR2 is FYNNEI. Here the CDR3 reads CASSGSGMGNSYNEQFF. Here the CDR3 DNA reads TGTGCCAGCAGTGGAAGCGGGATGGGGAACTCCTACAATGAGCAGTTCTTC.

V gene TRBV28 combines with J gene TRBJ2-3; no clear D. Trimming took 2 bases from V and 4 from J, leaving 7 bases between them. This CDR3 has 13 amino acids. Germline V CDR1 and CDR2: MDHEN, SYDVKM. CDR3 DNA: TGTGCCAGCAGTTTAAGCCGGGCAGATACGCAGTATTTT. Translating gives CASSLSRADTQYF.

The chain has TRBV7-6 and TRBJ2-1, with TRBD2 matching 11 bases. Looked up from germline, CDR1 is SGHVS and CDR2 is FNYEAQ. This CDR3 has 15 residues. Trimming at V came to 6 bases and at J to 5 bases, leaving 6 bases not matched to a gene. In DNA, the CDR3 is TGTGCCAGCAGTGCCGGGACTAGCGGACACAATGAGCAGTTCTTC. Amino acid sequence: CASSAGTSGHNEQFF.

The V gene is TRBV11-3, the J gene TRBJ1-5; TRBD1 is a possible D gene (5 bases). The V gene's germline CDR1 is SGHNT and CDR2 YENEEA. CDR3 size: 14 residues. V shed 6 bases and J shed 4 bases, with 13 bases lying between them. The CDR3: CASSKGGENQPQHF. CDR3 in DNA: TGTGCCAGCAGTAAAGGAGGGGAGAATCAGCCCCAGCATTTT.

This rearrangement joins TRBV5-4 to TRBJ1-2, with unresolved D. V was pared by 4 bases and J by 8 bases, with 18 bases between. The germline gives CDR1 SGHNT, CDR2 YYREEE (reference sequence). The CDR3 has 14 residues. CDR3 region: CASSPTGNPYGYTF. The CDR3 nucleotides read TGTGCCAGCAGCCCGACCGGGAACCCCTACGGCTACACCTTC.

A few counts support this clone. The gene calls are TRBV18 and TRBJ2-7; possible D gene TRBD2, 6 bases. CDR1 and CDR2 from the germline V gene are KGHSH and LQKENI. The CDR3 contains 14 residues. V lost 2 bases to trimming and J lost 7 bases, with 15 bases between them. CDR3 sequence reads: CASSPWGLLKEQYF. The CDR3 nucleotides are TGTGCCAGCTCACCATGGGGACTCCTGAAGGAGCAGTACTTC.

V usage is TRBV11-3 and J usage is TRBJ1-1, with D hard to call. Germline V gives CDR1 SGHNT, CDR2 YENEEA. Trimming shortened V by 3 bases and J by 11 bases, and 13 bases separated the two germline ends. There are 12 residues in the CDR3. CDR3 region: CASSLTEAGAFF. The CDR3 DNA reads TGTGCCAGCAGCTTGACCGAGGCTGGGGCTTTCTTT.

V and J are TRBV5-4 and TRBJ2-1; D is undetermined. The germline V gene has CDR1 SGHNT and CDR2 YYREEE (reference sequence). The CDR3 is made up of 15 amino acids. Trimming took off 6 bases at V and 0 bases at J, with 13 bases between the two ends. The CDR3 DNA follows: TGTGCCAGCAACGAGGACGAGAGCTCCTACAATGAGCAGTTCTTC. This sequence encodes CASNEDESSYNEQFF.

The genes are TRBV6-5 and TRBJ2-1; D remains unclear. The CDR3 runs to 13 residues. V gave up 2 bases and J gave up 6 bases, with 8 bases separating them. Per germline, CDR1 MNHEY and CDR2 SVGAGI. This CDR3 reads CASSYTNSNEQFF. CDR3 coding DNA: TGTGCCAGCAGTTACACGAATAGCAATGAGCAGTTCTTC.

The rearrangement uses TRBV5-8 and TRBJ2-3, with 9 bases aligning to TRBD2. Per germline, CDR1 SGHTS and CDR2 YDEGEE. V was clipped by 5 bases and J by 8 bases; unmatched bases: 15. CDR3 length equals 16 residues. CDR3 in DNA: TGTGCCAGCAGGTTTATGTGGGCGGGAGGGCCTGTTACGCAGTATTTT. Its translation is CASRFMWAGGPVTQYF.

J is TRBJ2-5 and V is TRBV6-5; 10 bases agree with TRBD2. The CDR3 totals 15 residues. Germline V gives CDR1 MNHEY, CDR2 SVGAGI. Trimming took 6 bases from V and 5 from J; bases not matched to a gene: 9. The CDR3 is CASSLLAGVSETQYF. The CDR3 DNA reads TGTGCCAGCAGCCTCCTAGCGGGAGTTTCTGAGACCCAGTACTTC.

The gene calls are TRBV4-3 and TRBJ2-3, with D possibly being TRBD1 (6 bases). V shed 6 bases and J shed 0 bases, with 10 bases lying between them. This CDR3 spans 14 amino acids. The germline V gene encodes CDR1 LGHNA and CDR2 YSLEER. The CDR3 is CASSLGQSTDTQYF. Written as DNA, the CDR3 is TGCGCCAGCAGTCTCGGACAGAGCACAGATACGCAGTATTTT.

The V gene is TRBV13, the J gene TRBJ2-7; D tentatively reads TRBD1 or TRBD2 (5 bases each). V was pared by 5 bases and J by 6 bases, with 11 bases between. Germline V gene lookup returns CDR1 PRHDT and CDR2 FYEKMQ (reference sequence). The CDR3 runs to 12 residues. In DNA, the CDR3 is TGTGCCAGCAGCGCCTGGGGGACCGAGCAGTACTTC. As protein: CASSAWGTEQYF.

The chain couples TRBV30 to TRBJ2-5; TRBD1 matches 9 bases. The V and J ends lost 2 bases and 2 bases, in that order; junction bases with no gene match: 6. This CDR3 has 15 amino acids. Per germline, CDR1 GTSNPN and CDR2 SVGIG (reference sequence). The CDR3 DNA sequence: TGTGCCTGGAGTCGTGGACAGGGGCCACAAGAGACCCAGTACTTC. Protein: CAWSRGQGPQETQYF.

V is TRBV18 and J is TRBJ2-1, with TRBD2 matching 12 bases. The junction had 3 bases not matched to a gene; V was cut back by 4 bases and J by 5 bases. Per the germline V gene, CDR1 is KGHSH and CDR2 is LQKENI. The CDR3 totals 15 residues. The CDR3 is CASSLLAGGDNEQFF. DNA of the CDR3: TGTGCCAGCTCACTCCTAGCGGGAGGGGACAATGAGCAGTTCTTC.

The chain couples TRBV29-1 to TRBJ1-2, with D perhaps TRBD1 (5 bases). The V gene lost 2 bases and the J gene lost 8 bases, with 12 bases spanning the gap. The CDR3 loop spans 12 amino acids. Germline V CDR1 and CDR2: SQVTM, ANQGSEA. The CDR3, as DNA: TGCAGCGTTGAATTTCGGGGGGAGGGCTACACCTTC. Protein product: CSVEFRGEGYTF.

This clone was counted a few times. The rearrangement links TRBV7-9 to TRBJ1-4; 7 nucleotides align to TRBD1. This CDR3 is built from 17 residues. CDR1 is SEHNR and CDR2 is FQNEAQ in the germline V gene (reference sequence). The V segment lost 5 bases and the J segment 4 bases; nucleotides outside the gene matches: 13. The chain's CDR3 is CASSPGQAFPLNEKLFF. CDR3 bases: TGTGCCAGCAGCCCCGGACAGGCGTTTCCCCTTAATGAAAAACTGTTTTTT.

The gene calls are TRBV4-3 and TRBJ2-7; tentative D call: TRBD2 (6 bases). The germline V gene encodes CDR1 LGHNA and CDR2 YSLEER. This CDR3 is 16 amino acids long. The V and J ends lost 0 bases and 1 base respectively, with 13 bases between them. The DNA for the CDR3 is TGCGCCAGCAGCCAAGAGGTTGGGACTGCATCCTACGAGCAGTACTTC. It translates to CASSQEVGTASYEQYF.

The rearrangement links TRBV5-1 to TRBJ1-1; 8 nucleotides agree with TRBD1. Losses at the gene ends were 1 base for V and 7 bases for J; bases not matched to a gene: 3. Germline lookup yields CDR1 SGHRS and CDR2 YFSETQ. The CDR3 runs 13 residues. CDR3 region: CASSLQGAVEAFF. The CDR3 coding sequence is TGCGCCAGCAGCTTGCAGGGGGCGGTTGAAGCTTTCTTT.

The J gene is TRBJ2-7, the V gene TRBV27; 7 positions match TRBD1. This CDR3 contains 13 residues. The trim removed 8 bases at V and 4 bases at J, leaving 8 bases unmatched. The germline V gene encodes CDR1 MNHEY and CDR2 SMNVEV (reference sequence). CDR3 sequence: CASGRDRRYEQYF. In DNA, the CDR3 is TGTGCCAGCGGCCGGGACAGACGGTACGAGCAGTACTTC.

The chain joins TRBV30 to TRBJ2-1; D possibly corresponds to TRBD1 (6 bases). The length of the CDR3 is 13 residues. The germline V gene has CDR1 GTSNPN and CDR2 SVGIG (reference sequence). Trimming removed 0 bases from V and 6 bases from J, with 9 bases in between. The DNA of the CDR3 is TGTGCCTGGAGTGTGGGACAAGTCAATGAGCAGTTCTTC. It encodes CAWSVGQVNEQFF.

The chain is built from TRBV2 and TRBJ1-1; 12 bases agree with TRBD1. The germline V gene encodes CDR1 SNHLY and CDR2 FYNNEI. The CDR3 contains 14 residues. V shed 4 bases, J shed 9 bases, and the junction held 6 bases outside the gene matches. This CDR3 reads CASSGGQGAQKAFF. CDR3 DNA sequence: TGTGCCAGCAGTGGGGGACAGGGGGCGCAAAAAGCTTTCTTT.

In DNA form, the CDR3 reads TGTGCCAGCAGTTTTGGATGGCAGACCGATGGCTACACCTTC. Amino acids: CASSFGWQTDGYTF. This chain connects TRBV28 to TRBJ1-2; D gene ambiguous. CDR1 MDHEN and CDR2 SYDVKM come from the germline V gene. This CDR3 has 14 amino acids. Between the trimmed V and J ends, which lost 3 bases and 6 bases, there was a span of 14 bases.

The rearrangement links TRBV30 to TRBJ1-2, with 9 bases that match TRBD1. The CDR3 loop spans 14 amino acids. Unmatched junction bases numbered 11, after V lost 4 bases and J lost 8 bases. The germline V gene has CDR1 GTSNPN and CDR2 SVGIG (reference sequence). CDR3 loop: CAWMDLGQGPGYTF. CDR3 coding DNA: TGTGCCTGGATGGATTTGGGACAGGGCCCGGGCTACACCTTC.